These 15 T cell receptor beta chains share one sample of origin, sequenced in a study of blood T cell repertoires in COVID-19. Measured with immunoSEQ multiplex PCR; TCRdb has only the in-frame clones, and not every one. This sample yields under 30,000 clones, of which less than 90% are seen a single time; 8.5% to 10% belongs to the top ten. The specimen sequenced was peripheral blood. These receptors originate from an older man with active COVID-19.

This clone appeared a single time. The CDR3 nucleotides read TGTGCCAGCAGCTTGATTGGGCGGGGGGGCTCAGATACGCAGTATTTT. It codes for CASSLIGRGGSDTQYF. The rearrangement uses TRBV5-6 and TRBJ2-3; 9 bases match TRBD2. The CDR3 has 16 amino acids. J gave up 4 bases and V 1 base, and 7 bases lay outside the gene matches. Looked up from germline, CDR1 is SGHDT and CDR2 is YYEEEE.

The CDR3 loop is CAWSVLNRETGRYEQYF. CDR3 sequence (DNA): TGTGCCTGGAGTGTACTCAATAGGGAGACAGGTCGCTACGAGCAGTACTTC. The gene calls are TRBV30 and TRBJ2-7; a weak D match, TRBD1 (6 bases). In germline, CDR1 is GTSNPN, CDR2 SVGIG (reference sequence). The ends were cut back, 0 bases at V and 3 bases at J, with 21 bases in the middle. This CDR3 has 17 residues.

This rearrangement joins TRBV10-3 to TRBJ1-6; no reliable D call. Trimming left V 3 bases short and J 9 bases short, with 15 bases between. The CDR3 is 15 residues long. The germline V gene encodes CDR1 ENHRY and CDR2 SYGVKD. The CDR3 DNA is TGTGCCATCAGTGAATCATCGGGGATCGGTTCACCCCTCCACTTT. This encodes CAISESSGIGSPLHF.

The CDR3 sequence: CASSVDVSLAEQFF. For the CDR3, the DNA is TGTGCCAGCAGCGTAGATGTCAGCCTAGCGGAGCAGTTCTTC. V and J are TRBV9 and TRBJ2-1, with D possibly matching TRBD2 (6 bases). This CDR3 has 14 residues. The germline CDR1 and CDR2 sequences are SGDLS and YYNGEE. V lost 0 bases, J lost 10 bases, and 14 bases lay in between.

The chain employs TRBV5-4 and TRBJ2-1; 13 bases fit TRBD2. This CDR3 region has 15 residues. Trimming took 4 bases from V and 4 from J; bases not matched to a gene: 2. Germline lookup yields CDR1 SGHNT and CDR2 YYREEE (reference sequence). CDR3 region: CASSPLAGGYNEQFF. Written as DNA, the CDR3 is TGTGCCAGCAGCCCACTAGCGGGGGGGTACAATGAGCAGTTCTTC.

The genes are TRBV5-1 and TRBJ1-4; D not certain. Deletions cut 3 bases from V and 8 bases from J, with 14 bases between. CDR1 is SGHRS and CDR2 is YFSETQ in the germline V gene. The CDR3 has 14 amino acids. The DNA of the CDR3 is TGCGCCAGCAGCTACGGAGGCACCGACGAAAAACTGTTTTTT. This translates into CASSYGGTDEKLFF.

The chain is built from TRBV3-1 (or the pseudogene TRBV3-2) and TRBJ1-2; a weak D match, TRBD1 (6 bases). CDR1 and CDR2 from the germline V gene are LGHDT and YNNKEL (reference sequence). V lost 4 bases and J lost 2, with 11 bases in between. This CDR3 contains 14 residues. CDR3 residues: CASSRRDTNYGYTF. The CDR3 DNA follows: TGTGCCAGCAGCCGCCGGGACACGAACTATGGCTACACCTTC.

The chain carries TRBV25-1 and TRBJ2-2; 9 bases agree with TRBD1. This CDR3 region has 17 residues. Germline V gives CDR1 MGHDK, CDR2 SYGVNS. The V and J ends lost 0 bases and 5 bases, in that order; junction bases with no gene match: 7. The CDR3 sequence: CASSEYLGTGRTGELFF. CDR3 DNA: TGTGCCAGCAGTGAATATTTGGGGACAGGGCGGACCGGGGAGCTGTTTTTT.

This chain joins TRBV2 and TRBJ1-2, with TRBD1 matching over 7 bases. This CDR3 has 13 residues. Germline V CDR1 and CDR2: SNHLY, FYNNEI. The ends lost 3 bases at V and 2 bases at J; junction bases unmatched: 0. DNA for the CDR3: TGTGCCAGCAGTGAGGGACAGAACTATGGCTACACCTTC. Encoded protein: CASSEGQNYGYTF.

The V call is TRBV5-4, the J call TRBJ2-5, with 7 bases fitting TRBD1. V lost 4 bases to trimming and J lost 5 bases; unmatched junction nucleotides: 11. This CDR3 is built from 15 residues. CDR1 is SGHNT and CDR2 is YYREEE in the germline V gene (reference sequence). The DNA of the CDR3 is TGTGCCAGCAGCCCCTACAGGGGACGTGTGGAGACCCAGTACTTC. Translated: CASSPYRGRVETQYF.

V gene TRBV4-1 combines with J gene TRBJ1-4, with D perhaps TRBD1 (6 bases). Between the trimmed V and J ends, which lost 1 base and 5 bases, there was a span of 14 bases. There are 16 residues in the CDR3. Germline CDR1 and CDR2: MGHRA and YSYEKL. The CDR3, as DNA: TGCGCCAGCAGCCAAGGGGCAGGACAGCCAAATGAAAAACTGTTTTTT. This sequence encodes CASSQGAGQPNEKLFF.

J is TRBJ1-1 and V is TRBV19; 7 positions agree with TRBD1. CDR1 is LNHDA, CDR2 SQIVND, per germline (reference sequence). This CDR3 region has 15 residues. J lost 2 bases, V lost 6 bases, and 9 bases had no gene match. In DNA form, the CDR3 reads TGTGCCAGTAGCCGTACAGGGGCGATAAACACTGAAGCTTTCTTT. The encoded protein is CASSRTGAINTEAFF.

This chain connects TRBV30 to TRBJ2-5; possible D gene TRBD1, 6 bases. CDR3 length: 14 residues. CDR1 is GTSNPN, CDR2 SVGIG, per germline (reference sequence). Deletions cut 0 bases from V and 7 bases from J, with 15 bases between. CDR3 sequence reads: CAWSVRGGRGTQYF. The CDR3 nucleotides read TGTGCCTGGAGTGTACGAGGGGGTAGGGGGACCCAGTACTTC.

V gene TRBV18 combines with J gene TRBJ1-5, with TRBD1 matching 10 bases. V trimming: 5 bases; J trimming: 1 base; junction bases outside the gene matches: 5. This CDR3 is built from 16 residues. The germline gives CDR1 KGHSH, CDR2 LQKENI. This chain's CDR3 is CASSIRGQGSNQPQHF. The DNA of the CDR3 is TGTGCCAGCTCAATTAGGGGACAGGGGAGCAATCAGCCCCAGCATTTT.

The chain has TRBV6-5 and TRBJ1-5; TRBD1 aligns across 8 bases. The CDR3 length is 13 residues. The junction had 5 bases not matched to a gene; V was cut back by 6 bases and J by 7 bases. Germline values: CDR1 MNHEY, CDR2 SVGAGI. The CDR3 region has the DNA TGTGCCAGCAGGCAGGGGGCTGGCCAGCCCCAGCATTTT. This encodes CASRQGAGQPQHF.